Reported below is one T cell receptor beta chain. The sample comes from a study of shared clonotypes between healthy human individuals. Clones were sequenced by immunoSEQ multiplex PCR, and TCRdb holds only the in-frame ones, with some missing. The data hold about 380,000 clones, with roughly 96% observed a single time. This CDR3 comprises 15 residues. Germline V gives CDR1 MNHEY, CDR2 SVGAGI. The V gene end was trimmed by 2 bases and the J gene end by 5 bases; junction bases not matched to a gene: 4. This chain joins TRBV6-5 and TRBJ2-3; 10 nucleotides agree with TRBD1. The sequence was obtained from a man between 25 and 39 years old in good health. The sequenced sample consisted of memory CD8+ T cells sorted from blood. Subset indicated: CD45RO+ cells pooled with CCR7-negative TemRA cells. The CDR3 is CASSYHGQGGDTQYF. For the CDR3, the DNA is TGTGCCAGCAGTTACCACGGACAGGGGGGAGATACGCAGTATTTT.